The rows below give T cell receptor beta chains drawn from one sample of a study of vaccination and CD4 T cells after COVID-19. TCRdb reanalysed the PCR reads using MiXCR and keeps one entry per CDR3 protein. The repertoire has just over 20,000 distinct CDR3 sequences, around 70% of them found once; the top ten carry around 8.1%. For these receptors, no antigen is known. The sequenced material came from CD4+ T cells from blood, cultured in vitro. Source of these receptors: a human donor who had recovered from COVID-19. Each CDR3 is given with its conserved first and last residue. A D gene is named only where the DNA matches it firmly. Size is stated for part of the rows, as once, few or many counts, or as a class when the clone is expanded.

J gene: TRBJ2-7; clone size: -; V gene: TRBV20-1; D gene: TRBD1; CDR3 DNA: TGCAGTGCTGGCCCGGGACAGGGTGCCTACGAGCAGTACTTC; CDR3 protein: CSAGPGQGAYEQYF
J gene: TRBJ1-1; clone size: -; V gene: TRBV7-9; D gene: -; CDR3 DNA: TGTGCCAGCAGTTCCACACAGGTTCCCACTGAAGCTTTCTTT; CDR3 protein: CASSSTQVPTEAFF
J gene: TRBJ2-1; clone size: -; V gene: TRBV11-2; D gene: -; CDR3 DNA: TGTGCCAGCAGCCCTCGTTCGGGGTTCATTTCCTACAATGAGCAGTTCTTC; CDR3 protein: CASSPRSGFISYNEQFF
J gene: TRBJ1-5; clone size: few; V gene: TRBV28; D gene: TRBD1; CDR3 DNA: TGTGCCAGCAGCCAGGGGGGGGCCTTCAATCAGCCCCAGCATTTT; CDR3 protein: CASSQGGAFNQPQHF
J gene: TRBJ2-3; clone size: -; V gene: TRBV9; D gene: TRBD1; CDR3 DNA: TGTGCCAGCAGCCCAGAGGACAGGGTAGGCGCAGATACGCAGTATTTT; CDR3 protein: CASSPEDRVGADTQYF
J gene: TRBJ2-5; clone size: -; V gene: TRBV30; D gene: -; CDR3 DNA: TGTGCCTGGAGCGCGAGGGAGACCCAGTACTTC; CDR3 protein: CAWSARETQYF
J gene: TRBJ1-6; clone size: few; V gene: TRBV7-2; D gene: -; CDR3 DNA: TGTGCCAGCAGCCCTCTCTCGGGGGGGGGTTCACCCCTCCACTTT; CDR3 protein: CASSPLSGGGSPLHF
J gene: TRBJ2-7; clone size: -; V gene: TRBV6-2/TRBV6-3; D gene: -; CDR3 DNA: TGTGCCAGCATTCGGCCCCCCTACGAGCAGTACTTC; CDR3 protein: CASIRPPYEQYF
J gene: TRBJ1-4; clone size: -; V gene: TRBV27; D gene: -; CDR3 DNA: TGTGCCAGCAGGCTGAGTAGTGGTCATGAAAAACTGTTTTTT; CDR3 protein: CASRLSSGHEKLFF
J gene: TRBJ1-1; clone size: -; V gene: TRBV7-3; D gene: -; CDR3 DNA: TGTGCCAGCAGCTTAACTTTCCGGGATCCCACTGAAGCTTTCTTT; CDR3 protein: CASSLTFRDPTEAFF
J gene: TRBJ1-1; clone size: -; V gene: TRBV7-2; D gene: TRBD1; CDR3 DNA: TGTGCCAGCAGTCGTAGGACAGGGGTCACTGAAGCTTTCTTT; CDR3 protein: CASSRRTGVTEAFF
J gene: TRBJ2-7; clone size: -; V gene: TRBV15; D gene: -; CDR3 DNA: TGTGCCACCAGCAGACCATCGGGACTCGACTACGAGCAGTACTTC; CDR3 protein: CATSRPSGLDYEQYF
J gene: TRBJ2-7; clone size: -; V gene: TRBV29-1; D gene: TRBD1; CDR3 DNA: TGCAGCGTTGCAGGACAGGGGAGGTCCTACGAGCAGTACTTC; CDR3 protein: CSVAGQGRSYEQYF
J gene: TRBJ1-2; clone size: few; V gene: TRBV7-2; D gene: -; CDR3 DNA: TGTGCCAGCAGCTTATACTTTGAGGGCTACACCTTC; CDR3 protein: CASSLYFEGYTF
J gene: TRBJ2-7; clone size: -; V gene: TRBV6-1; D gene: TRBD2; CDR3 DNA: TGTGCCAGCAGCCGAAAGCGGGAGGGCTACGAGCAGTACTTC; CDR3 protein: CASSRKREGYEQYF
J gene: TRBJ1-1; clone size: -; V gene: TRBV5-1; D gene: -; CDR3 DNA: TGCGCCAGCAGCTTTAAAAGGGAGAACACTGAAGCTTTCTTT; CDR3 protein: CASSFKRENTEAFF
J gene: TRBJ2-5; clone size: -; V gene: TRBV20-1; D gene: -; CDR3 DNA: TGCAGTACAGAACCCCGGCAGGGGAGAGAGACCCAGTACTTC; CDR3 protein: CSTEPRQGRETQYF
J gene: TRBJ2-7; clone size: -; V gene: TRBV5-1; D gene: TRBD2; CDR3 DNA: TGCGCCAGCACACGGACTAGCGGGAGTTACGAGCAGTACTTC; CDR3 protein: CASTRTSGSYEQYF
J gene: TRBJ1-1; clone size: -; V gene: TRBV6-1; D gene: TRBD1; CDR3 DNA: TGTGCCAGCAGTGCCACCGGGACAGGGAACGCTGAAGCTTTCTTT; CDR3 protein: CASSATGTGNAEAFF
J gene: TRBJ1-5; clone size: -; V gene: TRBV19; D gene: -; CDR3 DNA: TGTGCCAGTAGAAACAGGGTGGATCAGCCCCAGCATTTT; CDR3 protein: CASRNRVDQPQHF
J gene: TRBJ2-3; clone size: -; V gene: TRBV20-1; D gene: -; CDR3 DNA: TGCAGTGCTAGAGACTACGCCAAGGGTGGCACAGATACGCAGTATTTT; CDR3 protein: CSARDYAKGGTDTQYF
J gene: TRBJ1-5; clone size: -; V gene: TRBV6-1; D gene: TRBD1; CDR3 DNA: TGTGCCAGCAGTGAAATTAAGGGGGCAGGCAATCAGCCCCAGCATTTT; CDR3 protein: CASSEIKGAGNQPQHF
J gene: TRBJ2-2; clone size: -; V gene: TRBV18; D gene: -; CDR3 DNA: TGTGCCAGCTCGCGCCGACAGGAAGCCACCGGGGAGCTGTTTTTT; CDR3 protein: CASSRRQEATGELFF
J gene: TRBJ1-1; clone size: -; V gene: TRBV7-8; D gene: TRBD1; CDR3 DNA: TGTGCCAGCAGCCCTCGACAGGGGGCCAGGAACACTGAAGCTTTCTTT; CDR3 protein: CASSPRQGARNTEAFF
J gene: TRBJ2-4; clone size: -; V gene: TRBV20-1; D gene: -; CDR3 DNA: TGCAGTGCCCCTAGCGCTCTAGCCAAAAACATTCAGTACTTC; CDR3 protein: CSAPSALAKNIQYF
J gene: TRBJ2-7; clone size: -; V gene: TRBV20-1; D gene: TRBD1; CDR3 DNA: TGCAGTGCTGCCCGACAGGGGGCAAGCTACGAGCAGTACTTC; CDR3 protein: CSAARQGASYEQYF
J gene: TRBJ2-7; clone size: -; V gene: TRBV5-1; D gene: -; CDR3 DNA: TGCGCCAGCAGCCCTGAGCGCGTGGCTAACGAGCAGTACTTC; CDR3 protein: CASSPERVANEQYF
J gene: TRBJ2-7; clone size: -; V gene: TRBV27; D gene: TRBD1; CDR3 DNA: TGTGCCAGCAGTTTCTTTGGCCGAACGGACAGGGGCCGGGGGGACGAGCAGTACTTC; CDR3 protein: CASSFFGRTDRGRGDEQYF
J gene: TRBJ2-6; clone size: -; V gene: TRBV19; D gene: -; CDR3 DNA: TGTGCCAGTAGTTCCTTCCATCCGGCCGGGGCCAACGTCCTGACTTTC; CDR3 protein: CASSSFHPAGANVLTF
J gene: TRBJ2-7; clone size: -; V gene: TRBV15; D gene: -; CDR3 DNA: TGTGCCACCAGCAGAGATTTAGGATCCTACGAGCAGTACTTC; CDR3 protein: CATSRDLGSYEQYF
J gene: TRBJ1-6; clone size: few; V gene: TRBV6-1; D gene: -; CDR3 DNA: TGTGCCAGTATTTCGGGCCCCTCTCCCTTTTTGAATTCACCCCTCCACTTT; CDR3 protein: CASISGPSPFLNSPLHF
J gene: TRBJ1-5; clone size: -; V gene: TRBV18; D gene: -; CDR3 DNA: TGTGCCAGCTCCCAGGACGGTAATCAGCCCCAGCATTTT; CDR3 protein: CASSQDGNQPQHF
J gene: TRBJ2-6; clone size: -; V gene: TRBV7-2; D gene: -; CDR3 DNA: TGTGCCAGCAGCGGAAGCACTGGGGCCAACGTCCTGACTTTC; CDR3 protein: CASSGSTGANVLTF
J gene: TRBJ2-7; clone size: -; V gene: TRBV20-1; D gene: TRBD2; CDR3 DNA: TGCAGTGCTAAAAGGGAGGGAGTTTACGAGCAGTACTTC; CDR3 protein: CSAKREGVYEQYF
J gene: TRBJ1-2; clone size: -; V gene: TRBV6-5; D gene: -; CDR3 DNA: TGTGCCAGCAGTTACGTCAGACAGGTCTACTACTATGGCTACACCTTC; CDR3 protein: CASSYVRQVYYYGYTF
J gene: TRBJ2-2; clone size: -; V gene: TRBV28; D gene: -; CDR3 DNA: TGTGCCAGCAGTTTCCCGACAGGCCCAGAGGAGCTGTTTTTT; CDR3 protein: CASSFPTGPEELFF
J gene: TRBJ2-7; clone size: -; V gene: TRBV27; D gene: TRBD1; CDR3 DNA: TGTGCCAGCAGTTCTCACAGGGGGCGCGGCGAGCAGTACTTC; CDR3 protein: CASSSHRGRGEQYF
J gene: TRBJ1-1; clone size: -; V gene: TRBV5-1; D gene: -; CDR3 DNA: TGCGCCAGCAGTCTAACGGGGGGACTGCAAAACACTGAAGCTTTCTTT; CDR3 protein: CASSLTGGLQNTEAFF
J gene: TRBJ1-5; clone size: -; V gene: TRBV2; D gene: -; CDR3 DNA: TGTGCCAGCACCAAGGCCGCGGGGGGGCCGAAACAGCCCCAGCATTTT; CDR3 protein: CASTKAAGGPKQPQHF
J gene: TRBJ1-2; clone size: -; V gene: TRBV29-1; D gene: -; CDR3 DNA: TGCAGCGCTTTCAGGGACTATGGCTACACCTTC; CDR3 protein: CSAFRDYGYTF
J gene: TRBJ2-5; clone size: -; V gene: TRBV20-1; D gene: -; CDR3 DNA: TGCAGTGCTAGCACGGAGACCCAGTACTTC; CDR3 protein: CSASTETQYF
J gene: TRBJ1-2; clone size: -; V gene: TRBV4-1; D gene: -; CDR3 DNA: TGCGCCAGCAGCCAAAACCGGGACACGCAAAACTATGGCTACACCTTC; CDR3 protein: CASSQNRDTQNYGYTF
J gene: TRBJ1-5; clone size: -; V gene: TRBV28; D gene: -; CDR3 DNA: TGTGCCAGCAGCCCATTAACAGGAGACAATCAGCCCCAGCATTTT; CDR3 protein: CASSPLTGDNQPQHF
J gene: TRBJ2-7; clone size: -; V gene: TRBV20-1; D gene: TRBD2; CDR3 DNA: TGCAGTGCTAGAGATCAGTTGGCTAGCGGGGACACCTACGAGCAGTACTTC; CDR3 protein: CSARDQLASGDTYEQYF
J gene: TRBJ1-3; clone size: -; V gene: TRBV5-1; D gene: -; CDR3 DNA: TGCGCCAGCAGCTTGGGTAGCTCTGGAAACACCATATATTTT; CDR3 protein: CASSLGSSGNTIYF
J gene: TRBJ1-2; clone size: few; V gene: TRBV15; D gene: TRBD1; CDR3 DNA: TGTGCCACCAGCCCACCAAGGGGGAACAGGGGATATGGCTACACCTTC; CDR3 protein: CATSPPRGNRGYGYTF
J gene: TRBJ2-3; clone size: -; V gene: TRBV6-2/TRBV6-3; D gene: -; CDR3 DNA: TGTGCCAGCAGTTACATCAGAACAGGAGCGGATACGCAGTATTTT; CDR3 protein: CASSYIRTGADTQYF
J gene: TRBJ1-5; clone size: -; V gene: TRBV21-1; D gene: -; CDR3 DNA: TGTGCCAGCATCCAAAATCAGCCCCAGCATTTT; CDR3 protein: CASIQNQPQHF
J gene: TRBJ1-1; clone size: -; V gene: TRBV9; D gene: -; CDR3 DNA: TGTGCCAGCAGCGTAGACCCCAAGAACACTGAAGCTTTCTTT; CDR3 protein: CASSVDPKNTEAFF
J gene: TRBJ1-5; clone size: -; V gene: TRBV20-1; D gene: -; CDR3 DNA: TGCAGTGCTAGAGTCCCGGGACAAGGTTTCAATCAGCCCCAGCATTTT; CDR3 protein: CSARVPGQGFNQPQHF
J gene: TRBJ2-5; clone size: -; V gene: TRBV6-1; D gene: TRBD2; CDR3 DNA: TGTGCCAGCAGTGACCGAACTAGCGGGAGGGAGACCCAGTACTTC; CDR3 protein: CASSDRTSGRETQYF